The rows below give T cell receptor beta chains drawn from one sample of a study of T-cell reconstitution after alpha-beta-depleted transplantation in children. TCRdb re-derived calls from the PCR reads in MiXCR, one entry per CDR3 protein. The sample contains fewer than 550,000 distinct CDR3 sequences, more than 9.5% of which appear only once. This specimen was PBMCs, mostly from graft donor cells, taken 180 days after TCRalphabeta/CD19-depleted stem cell transplant. These receptors originate from a female patient aged 2-10 years who had a stem cell transplant for aplastic anemia, so the T cells may come from the graft donor. Each CDR3 is given with its conserved first and last residue. Fields, in order: D gene, J gene, clone size, CDR3 length, V gene, CDR3 protein, CDR3 DNA. The D gene is left open where the match is weak. Rows give clone size only sometimes, using once, few, many, or a class for an expanded clone.

D: .; J: TRBJ2-7; size: few; length: 15; V: TRBV3-1; CDR3: CASSRRQVRFGEQYF; DNA: TGTGCCAGCAGCCGCCGACAGGTCCGCTTTGGCGAGCAGTACTTC
D: TRBD1; J: TRBJ1-2; size: .; length: 17; V: TRBV5-1; CDR3: CASSPWTGDKISDGYTF; DNA: TGCGCCAGCAGCCCGTGGACAGGGGATAAAATTTCGGATGGCTACACCTTC
D: TRBD1; J: TRBJ1-6; size: .; length: 16; V: TRBV27; CDR3: CASSYKQGALGTPLHF; DNA: TGTGCCAGCAGCTATAAACAGGGGGCCTTGGGGACACCCCTCCACTTT
D: .; J: TRBJ2-1; size: .; length: 13; V: TRBV5-1; CDR3: CASYGTPHNEQFF; DNA: TGCGCCAGTTACGGGACTCCCCACAATGAGCAGTTCTTC
D: TRBD2; J: TRBJ2-5; size: .; length: 17; V: TRBV24-1; CDR3: CATSDFRTSGIQETQYF; DNA: TGTGCCACCAGTGATTTCCGGACTAGCGGGATACAAGAGACCCAGTACTTC
D: .; J: TRBJ2-2; size: many; length: 16; V: TRBV5-5; CDR3: CASSFLFPANTGELFF; DNA: TGTGCCAGCAGCTTTTTATTCCCGGCGAACACCGGGGAGCTGTTTTTT
D: .; J: TRBJ1-1; size: .; length: 17; V: TRBV28; CDR3: CASSSFGQLVLNTEAFF; DNA: TGTGCCAGCAGTTCCTTCGGACAGCTGGTGTTGAACACTGAAGCTTTCTTT
D: .; J: TRBJ2-1; size: few; length: 14; V: TRBV9; CDR3: CASSVETEYNEQFF; DNA: TGTGCCAGCAGCGTAGAAACGGAGTATAATGAGCAGTTCTTC
D: TRBD1; J: TRBJ2-4; size: .; length: 14; V: TRBV20-1; CDR3: CSAYGQGSMGIQYF; DNA: TGCAGTGCTTACGGACAGGGGAGTATGGGCATTCAGTACTTC
D: .; J: TRBJ2-2; size: .; length: 14; V: TRBV7-9; CDR3: CASSLKSAHGELFF; DNA: TGTGCCAGCAGCTTAAAAAGCGCTCACGGGGAGCTGTTTTTT
D: .; J: TRBJ2-1; size: many; length: 15; V: TRBV20-1; CDR3: CSAGLPGLHYNEQFF; DNA: TGCAGTGCTGGCCTTCCGGGACTCCACTACAATGAGCAGTTCTTC
D: TRBD2; J: TRBJ2-1; size: .; length: 15; V: TRBV20-1; CDR3: CSAGSGTSLSNEQFF; DNA: TGCAGTGCTGGATCCGGGACTAGCCTCTCTAATGAGCAGTTCTTC
D: TRBD1; J: TRBJ2-3; size: .; length: 15; V: TRBV11-3; CDR3: CASSFGTGATDTQYF; DNA: TGTGCCAGCAGCTTTGGGACAGGGGCCACAGATACGCAGTATTTT
D: TRBD2; J: TRBJ2-2; size: few; length: 14; V: TRBV5-5; CDR3: CASSLAGGVGELFF; DNA: TGTGCCAGCAGCTTAGCGGGAGGGGTCGGGGAGCTGTTTTTT
D: TRBD2; J: TRBJ2-7; size: .; length: 20; V: TRBV28; CDR3: CASRTLGTGTSGAGPYEQYF; DNA: TGTGCCAGCAGGACTCTGGGGACCGGGACTAGCGGCGCCGGTCCCTACGAGCAGTACTTC
D: .; J: TRBJ2-5; size: .; length: 14; V: TRBV28; CDR3: CASLAATTQAPQYF; DNA: TGTGCCAGCTTAGCAGCCACAACACAAGCTCCCCAGTACTTC
D: TRBD2; J: TRBJ2-3; size: many; length: 15; V: TRBV5-1; CDR3: CASARGTSITDTQYF; DNA: TGCGCCAGCGCCCGGGGGACTAGTATAACAGATACGCAGTATTTT
D: TRBD2; J: TRBJ2-3; size: few; length: 16; V: TRBV27; CDR3: CASSPLTSVSTDTQYF; DNA: TGTGCCAGCAGTCCCCTAACTAGCGTCAGCACAGATACGCAGTATTTT
D: .; J: TRBJ2-4; size: many; length: 16; V: TRBV4-3; CDR3: CASSQDFRAGKNIQYF; DNA: TGCGCCAGCAGCCAAGATTTCAGGGCAGGGAAAAACATTCAGTACTTC
D: .; J: TRBJ1-5; size: .; length: 15; V: TRBV3-1; CDR3: CASRSSSGGNQPQHF; DNA: TGTGCCAGCAGATCCTCCTCGGGGGGAAATCAGCCCCAGCATTTT